This TCR beta chain stems from a study of T cells expressing NK-cell markers. In the study overall: One of eight sequenced donors was HCMV-seronegative; the other seven were seropositive. Regarding the study as a whole: For a few donors, these clonotypes were likewise the leading ones in the CD3+CD56-NKG2C+ fraction. A range of roughly 1.0-8% of CD8+ T cells consisted of dominant NKG2C+ clonotypes in roughly 6 donors.

Comment on this clonotype: Its specificity is not known.

TCRdb re-called the 5' RACE reads; one entry per CDR3 protein, DNA not given. With some 600,000 distinct CDR3 sequences in the sample, the ten largest clones hold roughly 3.5%. Germline CDR1 reads SNHLY; CDR2 reads FYNNEI. This CDR3 comprises 15 residues. Specimen: blood T cells: a sorted CD56 or NKG2C T cell subset, CD4+ or CD8+ T cells, or bulk PBMC T cells (not recorded which). The chain has TRBV2 and TRBJ2-5; TCRdb selects TRBD1, and the lack of DNA leaves this call unchecked. This clonotype was obtained from a man younger than 35 in good health. CDR3 in amino acids: CASSEGGQGQETQYF.